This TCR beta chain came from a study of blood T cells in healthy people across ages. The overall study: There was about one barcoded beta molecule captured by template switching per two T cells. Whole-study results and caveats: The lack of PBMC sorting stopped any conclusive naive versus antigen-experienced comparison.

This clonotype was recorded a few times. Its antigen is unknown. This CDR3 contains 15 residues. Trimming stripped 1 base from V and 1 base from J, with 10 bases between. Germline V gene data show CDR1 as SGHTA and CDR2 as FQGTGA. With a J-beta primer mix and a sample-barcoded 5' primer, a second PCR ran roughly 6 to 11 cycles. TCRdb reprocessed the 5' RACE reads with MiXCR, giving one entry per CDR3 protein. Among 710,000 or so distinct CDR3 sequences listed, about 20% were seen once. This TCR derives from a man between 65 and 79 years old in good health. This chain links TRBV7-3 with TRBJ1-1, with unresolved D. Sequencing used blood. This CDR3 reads CASSLIGQTNTEAFF. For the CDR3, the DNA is TGTGCCAGCAGCTTAATCGGGCAGACGAACACTGAAGCTTTCTTT.